The clone carrying this TCR beta chain came up a few times. Antigen unknown. The entry originates in a study of T cells in Graves' hyperthyroidism and ophthalmopathy. Regarding the study as a whole: Separation of ophthalmopathy from stable hyperthyroidism was achieved by a 13 V-J model.

The CDR3 contains 15 residues. Germline assignment: CDR1 MNHNS and CDR2 SASEGT. Trimming shortened V by 2 bases and J by 0 bases, and 9 bases separated the two germline ends. The investigators amplified TCR beta CDR3 regions from RNA transcripts. A set of HTBI primers served as the primers for a first-round RT-PCR of the TCR CDR3. TCRdb itself ran the multiplex PCR reads through MiXCR, one entry per CDR3 protein. The sample yields under 350,000 distinct CDR3 sequences, 20% to 25% seen once. Across 18 months, stable Graves' hyperthyroidism was marked by no progression to ophthalmopathy. Fresh 10 ml peripheral blood yielded PBMCs.

The rearrangement uses TRBV6-1 and TRBJ2-3; no definite D call. The sequence was collected from a woman aged 50 to 65 with Graves' hyperthyroidism. The specimen sequenced was blood. CDR3 sequence (DNA): TGTGCCAGCAGTGAACGACGGTCTAGCACAGATACGCAGTATTTT. Protein product: CASSERRSSTDTQYF.